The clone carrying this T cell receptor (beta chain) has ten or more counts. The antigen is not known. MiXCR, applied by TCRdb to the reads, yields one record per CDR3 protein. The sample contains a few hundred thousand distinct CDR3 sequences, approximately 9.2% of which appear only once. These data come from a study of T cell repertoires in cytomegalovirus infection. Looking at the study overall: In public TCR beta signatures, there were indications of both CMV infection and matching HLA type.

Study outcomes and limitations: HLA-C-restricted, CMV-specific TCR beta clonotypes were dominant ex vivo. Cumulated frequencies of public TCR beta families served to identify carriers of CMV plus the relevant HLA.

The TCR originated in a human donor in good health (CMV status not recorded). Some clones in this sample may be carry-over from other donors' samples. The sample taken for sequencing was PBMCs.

In DNA, the CDR3 is TGTGCCAGCAGCTTATACGGGCAGGGCCTCACCGGGGAGCTGTTTTTT. Translation: CASSLYGQGLTGELFF. The rearrangement links TRBV7-2 to TRBJ2-2; possible D gene TRBD1, 5 bases. V was cut by 2 bases and J by 4 bases, with 14 bases left in between. CDR3 length equals 16 residues. Germline V lookup: CDR1 SGHTA, CDR2 FQGNSA.